This T cell receptor (beta chain) comes out of a study of T cell repertoires in cytomegalovirus infection. Concerning this clonotype: Its antigen is unknown.

V was pared by 4 bases and J by 6 bases, with 11 bases of the junction left unmatched. CDR1 is SGHDT and CDR2 is YYEEEE in the germline V gene. The CDR3 runs 16 residues. Each CDR3 protein gets one entry after TCRdb re-called the reads with MiXCR. The sample lists about 69,000 distinct CDR3 sequences; about 26% were seen once. General study findings and limits: Predominance within the ex vivo response was attributable to HLA-C-restricted CMV-specific TCR beta clonotypes. Cumulated frequencies of public TCR beta families served to identify carriers of CMV plus the relevant HLA.

This specimen was CD8+ T cells from cultured PBMCs, taken from culture after CMV antigen stimulation. This rearrangement joins TRBV5-6 to TRBJ2-1; TRBD2 agrees at 9 bases. The receptor was isolated from a human donor in good health (CMV status not recorded). Some clones in this sample may be carry-over from other donors' samples. CDR3 bases: TGTGCCAGCAGCCCAGATAGCGGGAGAGGTCGCAATGAGCAGTTCTTC. Encoded protein: CASSPDSGRGRNEQFF. The full variable domain, its missing parts supplied by reference TRBV5-6 and TRBJ2-1, is DAGVTQSPTHLIKTRGQQVTLRCSPKSGHDTVSWYQQALGQGPQFIFQYYEEEERQRGNFPDRFSGHQFPNYSSELNVNALLLGDSALYLCASSPDSGRGRNEQFFGPGTRLTVL.